Listed below are T cell receptor beta chains from one sample, sequenced in a study of blood T cell repertoires in COVID-19. Profiling relied on immunoSEQ multiplex PCR, and the TCRdb table lists in-frame clones only, not all of them. The sample records approximately 250,000 clones, about 84% being singletons. The sample was peripheral blood. These receptors all come from a woman aged 80 or over with COVID-19, enrolled during active disease. Both conserved end residues are trimmed from each CDR3. Fields, in order: clone size, V gene, CDR3 protein. Clone size, where shown, is once, few, many, or a class for clones that have expanded.

clone size: few
V gene: TRBV2
CDR3 protein: ASSEVTGTGGNEQF

clone size: .
V gene: TRBV5-1
CDR3 protein: ASSRLAGGNTDTQY

clone size: .
V gene: TRBV9
CDR3 protein: ASSVAAGIKSTGELF

clone size: .
V gene: TRBV15
CDR3 protein: ATSRTQANNYGYT

clone size: .
V gene: TRBV11-2
CDR3 protein: ATRGQQETQY

clone size: .
V gene: TRBV6-6
CDR3 protein: ASSHGRDRVNYEQY

clone size: .
V gene: TRBV10-3
CDR3 protein: ASESGSTDTQY

clone size: .
V gene: TRBV5-4
CDR3 protein: ASSRGTSGGTDTQY

clone size: once
V gene: TRBV19
CDR3 protein: ASSPRTGTYYGYT

clone size: .
V gene: TRBV5-1
CDR3 protein: ASSPQGTGETQY

clone size: .
V gene: TRBV27
CDR3 protein: ASSWTGRHEKLF

clone size: .
V gene: TRBV7-9
CDR3 protein: ASSAGQGRTQY